This T cell receptor beta chain was documented in a study of OX40 agonist ivuxolimab in advanced cancers. Study overall: Dose-escalation cases comprised hepatocellular carcinoma, melanoma, renal cell or head and neck cancer.

Germline-derived CDR1 and CDR2 are MNHNS and SASEGT. CDR3 size: 15 residues. The V and J ends lost 6 bases and 1 base, in that order; junction bases with no gene match: 4. TCRdb keeps only in-frame clones here, not all; method: immunoSEQ multiplex PCR. The data hold 55,000 to 80,000 clones, with around 86% observed a single time. This chain links TRBV6-1 with TRBJ1-3; 9 bases line up with TRBD1. The sequence was collected from an adult with an advanced solid tumor such as melanoma, head and neck, liver or kidney cancer. The sample was CD4+ or CD8+ T cells sorted from blood, taken in a trial of the OX40 agonist ivuxolimab. The chain's CDR3 is CASRDRGGSGNTIYF. CDR3 nucleotides: TGTGCCAGCAGGGACAGGGGTGGATCTGGAAACACCATATATTTT.